Listed below are T cell receptor beta chains from one sample, sequenced in a study of blood T cell repertoires in COVID-19. The repertoire was sequenced with immunoSEQ multiplex PCR; TCRdb's copy has only in-frame clones and lacks some. The sample has some 200,000 clones, 75% to 90% seen once. Sequenced input: peripheral blood. The receptor set was obtained from a woman between 70 and 85 years old with COVID-19, enrolled during active disease. CDR3s include the opening cysteine and the closing phenylalanine or tryptophan. D genes are given only for firm matches. Size is stated for part of the rows, as once, few or many counts, or as a class when the clone is expanded.

j_gene | d_gene | len | abundance | v_gene | CDR3nt | CDR3aa
TRBJ2-7 | TRBD2 | 15 | NA | TRBV18 | TGTGCCAGCTCACGGACTAGCGGTAGCTCCTACGAGCAGTACTTC | CASSRTSGSSYEQYF
TRBJ2-3 | TRBD1 | 16 | once | TRBV15 | TGTGCCACCAGCCGAAGAAGGGACAGGGGCACAGATACGCAGTATTTT | CATSRRRDRGTDTQYF
TRBJ2-7 | TRBD1 | 14 | NA | TRBV7-9 | TGTGCCAGCAGCTCACAGGGGGGTTCCTACGAGCAGTACTTC | CASSSQGGSYEQYF
TRBJ1-2 | NA | 13 | NA | TRBV28 | TGTGCCAGCAGTTTGGTGCAGAACTATGGCTACACCTTC | CASSLVQNYGYTF
TRBJ2-7 | TRBD1 | 15 | NA | TRBV7-2 | TGTGCCAGCAGCTTAGGAGGACAGGGCCCCTACGAGCAGTACTTC | CASSLGGQGPYEQYF
TRBJ1-6 | TRBD1 | 17 | NA | TRBV27 | TGTGCCAGCAGTATCGAAGGGGGCGTTACCTATAATTCACCCCTCCACTTT | CASSIEGGVTYNSPLHF
TRBJ1-1 | NA | 11 | NA | TRBV12-3/TRBV12-4 | TGTGCCAGCAAAACGAGCACTGAAGCTTTCTTT | CASKTSTEAFF
TRBJ1-2 | TRBD1 | 15 | NA | TRBV7-2 | TGTGCCAGCAGCTCCCCGGGACAGGGGAACTATGGCTACACCTTC | CASSSPGQGNYGYTF
TRBJ1-1 | NA | 13 | NA | TRBV28 | TGTGCCAGCAGTTTAGCCCAGAGCGCTGAAGCTTTCTTT | CASSLAQSAEAFF
TRBJ2-2 | NA | 16 | NA | TRBV27 | TGTGCCAGCAGTTTCCAAGGGACTCAAGGGACCGGGGAGCTGTTTTTT | CASSFQGTQGTGELFF
TRBJ1-2 | NA | 12 | NA | TRBV6-6 | TGTGCCAGCAGTTACTCCCAGGGAGGCTACACCTTC | CASSYSQGGYTF
TRBJ2-1 | TRBD2 | 16 | NA | TRBV4-3 | TGCGCCAGCAGCCAAGAGTTAGCGGGAGGTAGGAATGAGCAGTTCTTC | CASSQELAGGRNEQFF
TRBJ2-3 | TRBD2 | 16 | NA | TRBV5-1 | TGCGCCAGCAGCTTCTGGGGGACTAGCGGGGAGAGTACGCAGTATTTT | CASSFWGTSGESTQYF
TRBJ1-6 | NA | 15 | NA | TRBV6-1 | TGTGCCAGCAGTGAAAATTCGGGGGACAATTCACCCCTCCACTTT | CASSENSGDNSPLHF
TRBJ2-1 | NA | 14 | many | TRBV7-8 | TGTGCCAGCAGCTTAGGGCTCGTTCAGGGTGAGCAGTTCTTC | CASSLGLVQGEQFF
TRBJ1-5 | TRBD1 | 13 | NA | TRBV12-3/TRBV12-4 | TGTGCCAGCACAGGACAGGTTAATCAGCCCCAGCATTTT | CASTGQVNQPQHF
TRBJ1-2 | NA | 13 | NA | TRBV2 | TGTGCCAGCAGTGAACAGTGGGCCTATGGCTACACCTTC | CASSEQWAYGYTF
TRBJ1-6 | NA | 15 | NA | TRBV28 | TGTGCCAGCAGTTTCTCTCAGGGTAGGAATTCACCCCTCCACTTT | CASSFSQGRNSPLHF